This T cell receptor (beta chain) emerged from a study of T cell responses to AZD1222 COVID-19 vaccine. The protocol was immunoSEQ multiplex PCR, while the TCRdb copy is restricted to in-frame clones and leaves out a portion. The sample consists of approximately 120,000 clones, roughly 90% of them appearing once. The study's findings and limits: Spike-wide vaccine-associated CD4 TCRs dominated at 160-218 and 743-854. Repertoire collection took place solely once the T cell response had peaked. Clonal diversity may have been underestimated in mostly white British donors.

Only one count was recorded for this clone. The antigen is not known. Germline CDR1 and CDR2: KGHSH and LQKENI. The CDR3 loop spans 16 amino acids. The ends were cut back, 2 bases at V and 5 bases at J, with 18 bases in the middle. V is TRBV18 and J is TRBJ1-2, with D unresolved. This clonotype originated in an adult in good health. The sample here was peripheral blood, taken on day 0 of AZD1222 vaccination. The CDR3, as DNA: TGTGCCAGCTCACCAATTTCGGAAACGACGGCATATGGCTACACCTTC. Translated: CASSPISETTAYGYTF.